This T cell receptor (beta chain) was sequenced for a study of blood T cell repertoires in COVID-19. Sequencing used immunoSEQ multiplex PCR; TCRdb keeps in-frame clones, though not all of them. The data contain about 360,000 clones, less than 90% of them singletons. CDR1 SGDLS and CDR2 YYNGEE come from the germline V gene. With 8 bases clipped from V and 0 bases from J, the junction kept 4 bases outside the gene matches. The CDR3 has 14 residues. Sequencing was performed on peripheral blood. This sequence originates from a woman in her sixties or seventies with COVID-19, enrolled during active disease. This chain links TRBV9 with TRBJ2-1; 8 bases are a match to TRBD2. Here the CDR3 DNA reads TGTGCCAGTCAGCGGGGGAACTCCTACAATGAGCAGTTCTTC. Translating gives CASQRGNSYNEQFF.